This T cell receptor beta chain was recorded in a study of T-cell memory formation after mild COVID-19. Study findings and constraints: Balance between CD4 and CD8 was seen in clones contracting day 15 to 85, and a CD4+ lean was seen in later expanders. Shrinking CD4+ clones were chiefly CM and EM; CD8+ ones were chiefly EMRA.

The ends were cut back, 5 bases at V and 5 bases at J, with 9 bases in the middle. The CDR3 is made up of 12 amino acids. Per the germline V gene, CDR1 is SQVTM and CDR2 is ANQGSEA. This clonotype was counted at least ten times. Its antigen is as yet unknown. From the 5' RACE reads, TCRdb called clonotypes with MiXCR, one entry per CDR3 protein. The data show some 54,000 distinct CDR3 sequences, over 7.5% seen once. Sequencing used PBMCs or a T cell subset sorted from them (not recorded which). This chain connects TRBV29-1 to TRBJ2-2; D may be TRBD2 (5 bases). The origin of this receptor is a man in his late teens or twenties who had mild COVID-19 (a few samples of this study predate the infection). Cell type and time point are not known. The CDR3 nucleotides are TGCAGCGTTCCTCGGGGTACCGGGGAGCTGTTTTTT. It translates to CSVPRGTGELFF.